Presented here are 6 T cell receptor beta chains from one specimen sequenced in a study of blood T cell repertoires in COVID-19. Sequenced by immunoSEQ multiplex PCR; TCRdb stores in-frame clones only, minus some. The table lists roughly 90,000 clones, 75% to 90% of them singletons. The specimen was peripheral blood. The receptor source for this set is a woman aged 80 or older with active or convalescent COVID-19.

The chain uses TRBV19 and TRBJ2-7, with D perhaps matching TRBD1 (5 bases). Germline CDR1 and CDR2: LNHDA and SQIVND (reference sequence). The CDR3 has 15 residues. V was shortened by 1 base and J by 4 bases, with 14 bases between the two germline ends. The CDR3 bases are TGTGCCAGTAGTATAGGGGGCCGTTTGCCTTACGAGCAGTACTTC. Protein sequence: CASSIGGRLPYEQYF. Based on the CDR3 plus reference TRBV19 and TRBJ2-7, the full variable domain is DGGITQSPKYLFRKEGQNVTLSCEQNLNHDAMYWYRQDPGQGLRLIYYSQIVNDFQKGDIAEGYSVSREKKESFPLTVTSAQKNPTAFYLCASSIGGRLPYEQYFGPGTRLTVT.

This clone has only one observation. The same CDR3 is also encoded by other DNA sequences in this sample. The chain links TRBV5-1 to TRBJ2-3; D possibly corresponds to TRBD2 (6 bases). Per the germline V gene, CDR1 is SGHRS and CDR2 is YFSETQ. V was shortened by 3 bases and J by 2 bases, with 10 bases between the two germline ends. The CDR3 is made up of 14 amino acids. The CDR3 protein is CASSSGLDTDTQYF. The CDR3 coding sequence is TGCGCCAGCAGCTCGGGACTTGACACAGATACGCAGTATTTT.

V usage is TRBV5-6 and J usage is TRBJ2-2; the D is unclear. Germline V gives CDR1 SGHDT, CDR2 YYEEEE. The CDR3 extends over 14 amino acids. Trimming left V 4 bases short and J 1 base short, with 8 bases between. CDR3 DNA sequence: TGTGCCAGCAGCCCGGTCGGGAACACCGGGGAGCTGTTTTTT. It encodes CASSPVGNTGELFF.

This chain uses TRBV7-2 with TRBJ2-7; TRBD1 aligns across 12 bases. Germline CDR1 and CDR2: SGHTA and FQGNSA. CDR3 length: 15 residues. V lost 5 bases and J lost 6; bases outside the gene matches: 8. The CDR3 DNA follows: TGTGCCAGCAGCCCCCGGGACAGGGGGCGACGCGAGCAGTACTTC. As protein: CASSPRDRGRREQYF.

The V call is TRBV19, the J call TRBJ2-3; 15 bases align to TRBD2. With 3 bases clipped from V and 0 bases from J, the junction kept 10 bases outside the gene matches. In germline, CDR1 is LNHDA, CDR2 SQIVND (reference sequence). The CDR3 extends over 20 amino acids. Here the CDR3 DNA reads TGTGCCAGTAGTATCGGAGTTCCGGGACTAGCGGGGGGTAGCACAGATACGCAGTATTTT. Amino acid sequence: CASSIGVPGLAGGSTDTQYF.

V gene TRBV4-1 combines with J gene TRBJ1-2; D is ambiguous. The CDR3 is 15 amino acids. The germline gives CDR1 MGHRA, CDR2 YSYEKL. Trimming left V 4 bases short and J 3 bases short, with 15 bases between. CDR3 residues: CASSLERVQDYGYTF. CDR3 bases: TGCGCCAGCAGCCTAGAGAGGGTTCAGGACTATGGCTACACCTTC.